This TCR beta chain was profiled in a study of T cell responses to AZD1222 COVID-19 vaccine. General study points: Nearly half of spike-specific TCRs reportedly target unmutated variant regions. Donors, mostly white British, included more females; clonal diversity was possibly underestimated. No repertoire was sampled before or during the peak T cell response, only after it.

Regarding this clone: Antigen unknown.

The table came from immunoSEQ multiplex PCR; TCRdb's copy has only in-frame clones and leaves some out. The repertoire holds tens of thousands of clones, with roughly 88% as singletons. The starting material was peripheral blood, obtained on day 0 of AZD1222 vaccination. This sequence was found in an adult in good health.

CDR3 DNA sequence: TGTGCCAGCAGCCCCCAACAGGGTTCGGGTGGCTACACCTTC. It translates to CASSPQQGSGGYTF. This chain links TRBV3-1 (or the pseudogene TRBV3-2) with TRBJ1-2; TRBD1 is a possible D gene (6 bases). The CDR3 totals 14 residues. Trimming pared 4 bases from V and 7 bases from J, leaving 16 bases between. Germline values: CDR1 LGHDT, CDR2 YNNKEL (reference sequence).